Shown below are 20 T cell receptor beta chains from a single sample sequenced in a study of beta chain features in type 1 diabetes. The study, taken as a whole, reports: All four CD4+ subsets from Type 1 diabetes patients carried moderately but significantly shorter TCRB CDR3s.

The antigens these receptors bind are not known. The isolated RNA, all of it, was reverse transcribed, so expressed TCRB transcripts were what got sequenced. The data were produced by immunoSEQ multiplex PCR, yet TCRdb's version contains in-frame clones alone and is incomplete. This sample has some 350,000 clones, with about 13% found just once. The sequenced sample was naive CD4+ T cells from blood. The receptors come from a woman aged 18 to 35 with type 1 diabetes.

The chain joins TRBV12-2 to TRBJ2-7; the D call of TRBD1 is as the table states it, not checked on the DNA. TRBV12-2 is noted as a pseudogene. The CDR3 runs 17 residues. DNA of the CDR3: TGTGCAAGTCGCTTAGGGCACGTTGGGGCTAGACCCTACGAGCAGTACGTC. Encoded protein: CASRLGHVGARPYEQYV.

This clone was counted only a few times. This chain links TRBV2 with TRBJ1-2; the D is unclear. V lost 11 bases and J lost 13, with 20 bases in between. In germline, CDR1 is SNHLY, CDR2 FYNNEI. The CDR3 runs to 11 residues. DNA for the CDR3: TGTGCCGGAGGGAGGTACAGAACGTTCACCTTC. Its translation: CAGGRYRTFTF.

This clone came up a few times. This CDR3 is CASSLALLGLTDTQYF. In DNA, the CDR3 is TGCGCCAGCAGCTTGGCCCTACTAGGACTAACAGATACGCAGTATTTT. The chain joins TRBV5-1 to TRBJ2-3; TRBD2 might be the D (6 bases). The V end lost 0 bases, the J end lost 3 bases, and 14 bases lay between the germline ends. Germline V gives CDR1 SGHRS, CDR2 YFSETQ. This CDR3 contains 16 residues. Complete variable domain (other parts from reference TRBV5-1 and TRBJ2-3): KAGVTQTPRYLIKTRGQQVTLSCSPISGHRSVSWYQQTPGQGLQFLFEYFSETQRNKGNFPGRFSGRQFSNSRSEMNVSTLELGDSALYLCASSLALLGLTDTQYFGPGTRLTVL.

This clone was observed a few times. The chain recombines TRBV9 with TRBJ2-1; 7 bases are shared with TRBD2. Germline CDR1 SGDLS, CDR2 YYNGEE. V gave up 6 bases and J gave up 6 bases; unmatched junction bases: 12. This CDR3 spans 15 amino acids. As DNA, the CDR3 is TGTGCCAGCACCCCGGGACTACACTTCAGCAATGAGCAGTTCTTC. The encoded protein is CASTPGLHFSNEQFF.

This chain joins TRBV30 and TRBJ2-7; 8 bases are shared with TRBD1. The CDR3 length is 12 residues. Trimming took 5 bases from V and 2 from J; bases not matched to a gene: 2. Germline loops: CDR1 GTSNPN, CDR2 SVGIG (reference sequence). CDR3 nucleotides: TGTGCCTGGGGACAGGGACCCTACGAGCAGTACTTC. This translates into CAWGQGPYEQYF.

In its sample, this clone was seen a few times. The chain uses TRBV5-6 and TRBJ1-2; 12 bases fit TRBD1. V gave up 6 bases and J gave up 3 bases; unmatched junction bases: 9. Germline CDR1 SGHDT, CDR2 YYEEEE. CDR3 length: 16 amino acids. The CDR3 is CASTGTGGRWDYGYTF. CDR3 bases: TGTGCCAGCACCGGGACAGGGGGCAGGTGGGACTATGGCTACACCTTC.

In this sample, this clone turned up a few times. This rearrangement joins TRBV11-2 to TRBJ1-5, with D hard to call. The CDR3 has 13 residues. Germline assignment: CDR1 SGHAT and CDR2 FQNNGV. With 5 bases removed from V and 6 bases from J, the gap between germline ends came to 11 bases. CDR3 sequence (DNA): TGTGCCAGCAGCCAGAGGAGAGGTCAGCCCCAGCATTTT. Protein sequence: CASSQRRGQPQHF.

This rearrangement joins TRBV5-6 to TRBJ1-2, with a possible D match to TRBD1 (6 bases). This CDR3 contains 14 residues. Germline V gene sequence: CDR1 SGHDT, CDR2 YYEEEE. V was trimmed by 4 bases and J by 4 bases, leaving 14 bases between them. The DNA for the CDR3 is TGTGCCAGCAGCCGATTTACAGGGCTCTATGGCTACACCTTC. Translated: CASSRFTGLYGYTF.

The V gene is TRBV27, the J gene TRBJ2-1, with unresolved D. V lost 6 bases and J lost 6, with 15 bases in between. The germline V gene has CDR1 MNHEY and CDR2 SMNVEV (reference sequence). The CDR3 has 14 amino acids. The CDR3 DNA follows: TGTGCCAGCAGCCCCCAGGCCATGGTCAATGAGCAGTTCTTC. Protein product: CASSPQAMVNEQFF.

This clone was observed a few times. The chain links TRBV15 to TRBJ2-5; D unresolved. From germline, CDR1 is LNHNV and CDR2 YYDKDF (reference sequence). The CDR3 has 14 residues. V was cut by 1 base and J by 2 bases, with 8 bases left in between. The CDR3 region has the DNA TGTGCCACCAGCAGAGGGTCAGTACAAGAGACCCAGTACTTC. This gives the protein CATSRGSVQETQYF.

The V call is TRBV28, the J call TRBJ2-4; perhaps TRBD1 as D (6 bases). Trimming left V 6 bases short and J 6 bases short, with 9 bases between. This CDR3 has 12 residues. From germline, CDR1 is MDHEN and CDR2 SYDVKM. CDR3 loop: CASSQQGNIQYF. The CDR3 coding sequence is TGTGCCAGCAGCCAACAGGGAAACATTCAGTACTTC.

The rearrangement uses TRBV5-1 and TRBJ2-7; the D gene is possibly TRBD2 (5 bases). With 7 bases removed from V and 0 bases from J, the gap between germline ends came to 11 bases. CDR3 size: 13 residues. The germline gives CDR1 SGHRS, CDR2 YFSETQ. Here the CDR3 DNA reads TGCGCCAGCGCAGCAGCGGCCTCCTACGAGCAGTACTTC. Protein sequence: CASAAAASYEQYF.

The chain combines TRBV7-9 with TRBJ2-2, with 11 bases lining up with TRBD2. The CDR3 is 15 amino acids. CDR1 and CDR2 (germline): SEHNR, FQNEAQ (reference sequence). Trimming removed 8 bases from V and 4 bases from J; junction bases left unmatched: 6. CDR3 residues: CASGKLAGATGELFF. CDR3 nucleotide sequence: TGTGCCAGCGGCAAACTAGCGGGAGCCACCGGGGAGCTGTTTTTT.

This clone was seen only a few times. The V gene is TRBV2, the J gene TRBJ2-7; 9 bases agree with TRBD1. The CDR3 extends over 14 amino acids. With V trimmed by 6 bases and J by 2 bases, 5 bases remained unmatched. The germline gives CDR1 SNHLY, CDR2 FYNNEI. The CDR3 coding sequence is TGTGCCAGCAGGACAGGGGGTATTCCCTACGAGCAGTACTTC. Translated, it gives CASRTGGIPYEQYF.

This clone was observed a few times. The chain employs TRBV5-4 and TRBJ2-2; 7 positions agree with TRBD1. V dropped 3 bases and J dropped 5; count of bases not matched to a gene: 7. CDR1 and CDR2 (germline): SGHNT, YYREEE (reference sequence). This CDR3 region has 15 residues. CDR3 DNA sequence: TGTGCCAGCAGCTCGGTGGGACAGACGACCGGGGAGCTGTTTTTT. Translating gives CASSSVGQTTGELFF. The complete variable domain, with remaining parts taken from reference TRBV5-4 and TRBJ2-2, reads ETGVTQSPTHLIKTRGQQVTLRCSSQSGHNTVSWYQQALGQGPQFIFQYYREEENGRGNFPPRFSGLQFPNYSSELNVNALELDDSALYLCASSSVGQTTGELFFGEGSRLTVL.

The chain carries TRBV11-3 and TRBJ2-1; 8 bases line up with TRBD1. Germline-derived CDR1 and CDR2 are SGHNT and YENEEA. Trimming removed 3 bases from V and 7 bases from J; junction bases left unmatched: 8. CDR3 size: 15 residues. The DNA for the CDR3 is TGTGCCAGCAGCTTCGGGACAGGTTTATTGAATGAGCAGTTCTTC. This sequence encodes CASSFGTGLLNEQFF.

This chain links TRBV2 with TRBJ1-1; D is ambiguous. The germline V and J ends were trimmed by 7 bases and 1 base, with 13 bases remaining between them. This CDR3 region has 14 residues. In germline, CDR1 is SNHLY, CDR2 FYNNEI. Here the CDR3 DNA reads TGTGCCAGCAACTTACGGGTGCAGAACACTGAAGCTTTCTTT. It translates to CASNLRVQNTEAFF.

This clone came up a few times. The V gene is TRBV7-2, the J gene TRBJ2-5, with D possibly TRBD1 on 6 matching bases. The germline V gene has CDR1 SGHTA and CDR2 FQGNSA. V was shortened by 5 bases and J by 1 base, with 11 bases between the two germline ends. The CDR3 has 14 amino acids. In DNA, the CDR3 is TGTGCCAGCAGCCACCAGACAGGCCAAGAGACCCAGTACTTC. Translation: CASSHQTGQETQYF.

This clone was seen a few times. This chain uses TRBV18 with TRBJ2-7; D is undetermined. Germline V lookup: CDR1 KGHSH, CDR2 LQKENI. The CDR3 runs 15 residues. The V and J ends lost 3 bases and 3 bases respectively, with 15 bases between them. The CDR3 spells CASSPGAAQYYEQYF. The CDR3 nucleotides are TGTGCCAGCTCACCTGGCGCGGCCCAATACTACGAGCAGTACTTC.

The V and J genes are TRBV19 and TRBJ2-1, with D perhaps matching TRBD1 (5 bases). CDR3 length equals 15 residues. Deletions cut 6 bases from V and 3 bases from J, with 15 bases between. In germline, CDR1 is LNHDA, CDR2 SQIVND (reference sequence). The CDR3: CASSKWGEYYNEQFF. CDR3 DNA: TGTGCCAGTAGCAAATGGGGCGAGTACTACAATGAGCAGTTCTTC.